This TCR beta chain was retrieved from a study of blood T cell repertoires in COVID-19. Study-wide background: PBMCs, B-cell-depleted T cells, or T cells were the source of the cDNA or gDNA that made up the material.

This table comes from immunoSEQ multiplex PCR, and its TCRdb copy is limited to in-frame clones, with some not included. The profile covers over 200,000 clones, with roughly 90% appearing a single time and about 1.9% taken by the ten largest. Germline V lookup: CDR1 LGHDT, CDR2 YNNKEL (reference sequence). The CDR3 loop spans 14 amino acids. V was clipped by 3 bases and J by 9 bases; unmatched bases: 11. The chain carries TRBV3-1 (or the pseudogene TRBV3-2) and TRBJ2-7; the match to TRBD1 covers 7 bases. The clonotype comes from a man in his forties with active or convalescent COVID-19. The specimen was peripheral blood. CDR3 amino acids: CASSQTDRTSRQYF. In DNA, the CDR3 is TGTGCCAGCAGCCAGACGGACAGGACATCCCGGCAGTACTTC.